In this sample, the clone carrying this T cell receptor beta chain turned up many times. Antigen specificity is unknown. The CDR3 goes on 3 residues after the read ends, and that part is filled in from the germline J gene. The sample originates from a study of T cell clonality in common variable immunodeficiency. Points from the study as a whole: In common variable immunodeficiency, TCR beta chains reportedly carried fewer deletions and N-nucleotide insertions. Patient heterogeneity in the CVID cohort limited correlations between repertoire features and clinical complications.

The ends lost 5 bases at V and 5 bases at J; junction bases unmatched: 9. The germline gives CDR1 KGHSH, CDR2 LQKENI. This CDR3 region has 15 residues. Sequencing was performed with immunoSEQ multiplex PCR; in TCRdb, only in-frame clones are kept and a portion is missing. The sample has tens of thousands of clones, none seen only once; the top ten hold 0.65% to 0.8%. Both groups were predominantly of Caucasian heritage. This sequence was found in a person aged 18 to 70 in good health. The sample comprised peripheral blood mononuclear cells. This chain joins TRBV18 and TRBJ2-1; 7 nucleotides match TRBD1. The CDR3 bases that were read are TGTGCCAGCTCATCCCGAACAGGGGCCGACAATGAG. Its translation is CASSSRTGADNE. The complete CDR3 reads CASSSRTGADNEQFF.